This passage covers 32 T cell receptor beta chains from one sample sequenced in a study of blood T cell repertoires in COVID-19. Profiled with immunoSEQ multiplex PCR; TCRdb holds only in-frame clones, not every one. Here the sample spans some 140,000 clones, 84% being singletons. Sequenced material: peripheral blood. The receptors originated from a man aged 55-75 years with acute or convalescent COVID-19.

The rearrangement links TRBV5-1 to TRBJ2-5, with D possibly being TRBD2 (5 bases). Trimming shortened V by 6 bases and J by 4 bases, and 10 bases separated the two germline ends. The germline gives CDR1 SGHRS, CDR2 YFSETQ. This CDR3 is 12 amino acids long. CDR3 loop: CASTGKRETQYF. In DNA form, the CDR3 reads TGCGCCAGCACGGGAAAGAGAGAGACCCAGTACTTC.

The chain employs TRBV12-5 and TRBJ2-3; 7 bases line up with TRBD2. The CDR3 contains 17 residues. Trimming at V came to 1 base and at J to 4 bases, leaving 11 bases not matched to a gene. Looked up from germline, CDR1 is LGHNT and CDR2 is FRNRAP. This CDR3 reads CASGLGVGAGSPDTQYF. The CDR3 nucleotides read TGTGCTAGTGGTTTGGGCGTTGGAGCGGGGTCCCCAGATACGCAGTATTTT.

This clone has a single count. CDR3 amino acids: CASSPDTGANEKLFF. Written as DNA, the CDR3 is TGTGCCAGCAGCCCAGACACAGGGGCTAATGAAAAACTGTTTTTT. V and J are TRBV9 and TRBJ1-4; TRBD1 matches at 7 bases. V trimming: 4 bases; J trimming: 3 bases; junction bases outside the gene matches: 6. The CDR3 length is 15 residues. Germline lookup yields CDR1 SGDLS and CDR2 YYNGEE.

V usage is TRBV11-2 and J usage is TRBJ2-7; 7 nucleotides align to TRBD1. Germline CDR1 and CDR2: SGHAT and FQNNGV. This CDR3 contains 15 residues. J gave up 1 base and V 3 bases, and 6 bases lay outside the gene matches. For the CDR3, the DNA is TGTGCCAGCAGCTTTCTCCAGACAGGGTCCTACGAGCAGTACTTC. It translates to CASSFLQTGSYEQYF.

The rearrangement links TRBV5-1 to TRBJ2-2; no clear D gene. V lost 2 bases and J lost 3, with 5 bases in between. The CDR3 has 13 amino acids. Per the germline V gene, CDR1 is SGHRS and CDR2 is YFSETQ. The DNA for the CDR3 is TGCGCCAGCAGCTTTCGGGACACCGGGGAGCTGTTTTTT. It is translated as CASSFRDTGELFF.

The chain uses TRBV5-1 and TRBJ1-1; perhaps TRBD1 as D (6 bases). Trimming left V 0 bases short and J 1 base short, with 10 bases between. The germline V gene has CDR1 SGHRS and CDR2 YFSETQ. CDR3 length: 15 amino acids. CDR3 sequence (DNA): TGCGCCAGCAGCTTGGCCGGGACACGGAACACTGAAGCTTTCTTT. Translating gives CASSLAGTRNTEAFF.

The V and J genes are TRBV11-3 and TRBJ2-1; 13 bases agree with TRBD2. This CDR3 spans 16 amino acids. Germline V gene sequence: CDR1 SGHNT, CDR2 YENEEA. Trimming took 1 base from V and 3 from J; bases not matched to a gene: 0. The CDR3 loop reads CASSLGTSGSYNEQFF. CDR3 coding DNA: TGTGCCAGCAGCTTAGGGACTAGCGGGAGCTACAATGAGCAGTTCTTC.

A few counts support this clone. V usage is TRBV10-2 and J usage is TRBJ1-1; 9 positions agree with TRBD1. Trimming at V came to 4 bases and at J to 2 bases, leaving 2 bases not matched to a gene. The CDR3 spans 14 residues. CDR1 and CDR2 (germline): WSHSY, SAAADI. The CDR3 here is CASSAQGANTEAFF. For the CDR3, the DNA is TGCGCCAGCAGTGCACAGGGGGCAAACACTGAAGCTTTCTTT.

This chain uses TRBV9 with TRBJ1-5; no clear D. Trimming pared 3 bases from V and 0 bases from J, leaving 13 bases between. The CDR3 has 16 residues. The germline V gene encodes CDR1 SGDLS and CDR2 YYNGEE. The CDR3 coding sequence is TGTGCCAGCAGCGGAGGGTACCACATTAGCAATCAGCCCCAGCATTTT. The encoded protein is CASSGGYHISNQPQHF. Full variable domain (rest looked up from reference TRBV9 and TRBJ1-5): DSGVTQTPKHLITATGQRVTLRCSPRSGDLSVYWYQQSLDQGLQFLIQYYNGEERAKGNILERFSAQQFPDLHSELNLSSLELGDSALYFCASSGGYHISNQPQHFGDGTRLSIL.

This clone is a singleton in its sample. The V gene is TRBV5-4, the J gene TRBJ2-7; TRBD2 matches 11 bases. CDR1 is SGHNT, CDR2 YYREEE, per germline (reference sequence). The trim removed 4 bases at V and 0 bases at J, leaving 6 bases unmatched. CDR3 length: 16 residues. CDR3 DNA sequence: TGTGCCAGCAGCCCGACTAGCGGGGTAAGCTCCTACGAGCAGTACTTC. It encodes CASSPTSGVSSYEQYF.

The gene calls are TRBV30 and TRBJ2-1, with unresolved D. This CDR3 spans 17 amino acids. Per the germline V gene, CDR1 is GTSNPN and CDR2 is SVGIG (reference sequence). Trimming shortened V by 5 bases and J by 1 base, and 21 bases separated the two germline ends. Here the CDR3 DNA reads TGTGCCTGGGCTGTCGCGACGGGTTTTTTATCCTACAATGAGCAGTTCTTC. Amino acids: CAWAVATGFLSYNEQFF.

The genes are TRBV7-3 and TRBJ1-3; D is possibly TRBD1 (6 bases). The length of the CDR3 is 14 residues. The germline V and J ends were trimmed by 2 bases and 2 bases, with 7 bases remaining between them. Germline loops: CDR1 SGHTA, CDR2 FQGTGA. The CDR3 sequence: CASSLAGAGNTIYF. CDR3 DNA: TGTGCCAGCAGCTTAGCAGGGGCTGGAAACACCATATATTTT.

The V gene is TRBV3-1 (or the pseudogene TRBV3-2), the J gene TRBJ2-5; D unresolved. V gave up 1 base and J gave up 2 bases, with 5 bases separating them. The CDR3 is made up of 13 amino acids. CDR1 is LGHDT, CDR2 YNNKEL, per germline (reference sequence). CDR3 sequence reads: CASSQVQQETQYF. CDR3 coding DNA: TGTGCCAGCAGCCAAGTTCAGCAAGAGACCCAGTACTTC.

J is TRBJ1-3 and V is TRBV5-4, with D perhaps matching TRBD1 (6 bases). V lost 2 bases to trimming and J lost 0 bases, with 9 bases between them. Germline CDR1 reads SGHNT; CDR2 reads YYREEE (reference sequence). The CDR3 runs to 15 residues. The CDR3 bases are TGTGCCAGCAGCTTTCGACAGGCCTCTGGAAACACCATATATTTT. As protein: CASSFRQASGNTIYF.

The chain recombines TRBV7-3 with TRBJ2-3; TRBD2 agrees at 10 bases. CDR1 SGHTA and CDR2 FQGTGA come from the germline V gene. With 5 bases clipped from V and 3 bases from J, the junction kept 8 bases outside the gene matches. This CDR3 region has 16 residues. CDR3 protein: CASSAQAGGLTDTQYF. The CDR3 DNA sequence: TGTGCCAGCAGCGCCCAAGCGGGGGGGCTTACAGATACGCAGTATTTT.

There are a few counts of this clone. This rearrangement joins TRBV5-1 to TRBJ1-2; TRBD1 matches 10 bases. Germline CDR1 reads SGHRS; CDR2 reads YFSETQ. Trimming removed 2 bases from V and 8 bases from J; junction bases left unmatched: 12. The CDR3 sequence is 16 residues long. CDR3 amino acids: CASSFYGDRGTWGYTF. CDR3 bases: TGCGCCAGCAGCTTTTATGGGGACAGGGGCACATGGGGCTACACCTTC.

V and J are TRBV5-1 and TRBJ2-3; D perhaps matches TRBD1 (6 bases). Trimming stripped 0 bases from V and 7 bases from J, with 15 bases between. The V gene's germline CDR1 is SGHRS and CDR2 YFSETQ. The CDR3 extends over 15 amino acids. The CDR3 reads CASSLEGHPTHTQYF. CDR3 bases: TGCGCCAGCAGCTTGGAGGGACACCCCACGCATACGCAGTATTTT.

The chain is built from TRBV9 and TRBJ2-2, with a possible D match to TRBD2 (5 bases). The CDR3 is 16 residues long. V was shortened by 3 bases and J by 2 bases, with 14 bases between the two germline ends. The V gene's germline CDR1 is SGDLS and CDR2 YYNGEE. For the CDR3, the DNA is TGTGCCAGCAGCGCCAGCGGAAATTCAAACACCGGGGAGCTGTTTTTT. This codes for CASSASGNSNTGELFF.

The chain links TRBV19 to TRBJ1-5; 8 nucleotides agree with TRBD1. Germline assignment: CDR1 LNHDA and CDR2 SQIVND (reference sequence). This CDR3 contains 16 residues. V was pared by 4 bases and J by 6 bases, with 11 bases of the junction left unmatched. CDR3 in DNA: TGTGCCAGTAGTAGGAAGACAGGGGCGGCCCGTCAGCCCCAGCATTTT. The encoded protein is CASSRKTGAARQPQHF. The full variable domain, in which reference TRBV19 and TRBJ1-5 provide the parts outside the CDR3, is DGGITQSPKYLFRKEGQNVTLSCEQNLNHDAMYWYRQDPGQGLRLIYYSQIVNDFQKGDIAEGYSVSREKKESFPLTVTSAQKNPTAFYLCASSRKTGAARQPQHFGDGTRLSIL.

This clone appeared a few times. This CDR3 is CSVDGLAGGRADTQYF. CDR3 coding DNA: TGCAGCGTCGACGGGCTGGCAGGGGGCAGGGCAGATACGCAGTATTTT. This chain connects TRBV29-1 to TRBJ2-3; 8 positions match TRBD1. Per the germline V gene, CDR1 is SQVTM and CDR2 is ANQGSEA. The V gene end was trimmed by 6 bases and the J gene end by 4 bases; junction bases not matched to a gene: 15. The CDR3 covers 16 residues.

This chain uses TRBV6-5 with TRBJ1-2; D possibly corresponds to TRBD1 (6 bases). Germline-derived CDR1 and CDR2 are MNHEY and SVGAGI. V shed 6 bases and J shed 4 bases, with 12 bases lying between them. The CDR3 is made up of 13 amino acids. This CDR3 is CASRDLGGYGYTF. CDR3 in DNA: TGTGCCAGCAGGGACCTAGGGGGCTATGGCTACACCTTC.

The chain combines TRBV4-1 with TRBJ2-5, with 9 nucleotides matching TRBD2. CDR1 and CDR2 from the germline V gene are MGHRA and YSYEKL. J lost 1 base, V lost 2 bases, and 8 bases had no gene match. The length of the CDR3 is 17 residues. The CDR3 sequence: CASSQYRLAVSQETQYF. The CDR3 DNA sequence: TGCGCCAGCAGCCAATACCGACTAGCGGTATCCCAAGAGACCCAGTACTTC.

CDR3: CAIRQGDLNSPLHF. The CDR3, as DNA: TGTGCCATCAGGCAGGGGGACTTGAATTCACCCCTCCACTTT. The chain links TRBV10-3 to TRBJ1-6; 7 bases are a match to TRBD1. Looked up from germline, CDR1 is ENHRY and CDR2 is SYGVKD. The V gene end was trimmed by 6 bases and the J gene end by 7 bases; junction bases not matched to a gene: 6. The CDR3 has 14 residues.

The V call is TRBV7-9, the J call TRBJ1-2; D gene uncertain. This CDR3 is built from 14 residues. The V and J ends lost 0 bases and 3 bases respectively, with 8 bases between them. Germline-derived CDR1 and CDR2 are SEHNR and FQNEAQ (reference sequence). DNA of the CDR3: TGTGCCAGCAGCTTAGCGGCTACAGACTATGGCTACACCTTC. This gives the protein CASSLAATDYGYTF.

The CDR3 DNA follows: TGTGCCAGTAGTATAGCCAGGGGACGAAATGAAAAACTGTTTTTT. It encodes CASSIARGRNEKLFF. The V call is TRBV19, the J call TRBJ1-4; D might be TRBD1 (6 bases). V shed 1 base and J shed 5 bases, with 11 bases lying between them. The CDR3 covers 15 residues. Germline loops: CDR1 LNHDA, CDR2 SQIVND (reference sequence).

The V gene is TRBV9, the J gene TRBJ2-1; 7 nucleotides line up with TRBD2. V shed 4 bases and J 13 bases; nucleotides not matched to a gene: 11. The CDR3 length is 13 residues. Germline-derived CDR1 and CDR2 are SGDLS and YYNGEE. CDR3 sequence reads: CASSPGLAGPQFF. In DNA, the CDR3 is TGTGCCAGCAGCCCCGGATTAGCGGGTCCCCAGTTCTTC.

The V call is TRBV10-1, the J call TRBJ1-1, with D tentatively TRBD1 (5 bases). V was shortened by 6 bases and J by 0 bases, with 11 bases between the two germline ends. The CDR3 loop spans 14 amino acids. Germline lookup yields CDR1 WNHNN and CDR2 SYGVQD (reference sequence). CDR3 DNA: TGCGCCAGCAGCCTCCAGGGCATGAACACTGAAGCTTTCTTT. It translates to CASSLQGMNTEAFF.

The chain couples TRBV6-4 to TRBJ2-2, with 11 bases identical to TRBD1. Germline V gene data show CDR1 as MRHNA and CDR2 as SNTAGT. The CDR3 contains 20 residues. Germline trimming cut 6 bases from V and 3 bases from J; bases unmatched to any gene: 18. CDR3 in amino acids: CASRLRRGQGATGDTGELFF. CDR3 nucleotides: TGTGCCAGCAGACTAAGGAGAGGACAGGGGGCTACGGGGGACACCGGGGAGCTGTTTTTT.

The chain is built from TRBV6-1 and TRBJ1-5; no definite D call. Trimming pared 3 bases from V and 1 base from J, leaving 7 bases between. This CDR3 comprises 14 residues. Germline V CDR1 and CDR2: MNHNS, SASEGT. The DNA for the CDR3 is TGTGCCAGCAGTGAGCTAACCAGCAATCAGCCCCAGCATTTT. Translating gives CASSELTSNQPQHF.

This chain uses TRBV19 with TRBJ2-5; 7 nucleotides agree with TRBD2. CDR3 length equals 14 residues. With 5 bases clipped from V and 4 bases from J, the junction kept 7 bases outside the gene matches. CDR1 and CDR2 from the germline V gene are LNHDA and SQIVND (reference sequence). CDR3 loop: CASSGTAGAETQYF. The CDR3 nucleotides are TGTGCCAGTAGTGGTACCGCGGGAGCAGAGACCCAGTACTTC. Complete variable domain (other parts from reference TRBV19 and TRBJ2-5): DGGITQSPKYLFRKEGQNVTLSCEQNLNHDAMYWYRQDPGQGLRLIYYSQIVNDFQKGDIAEGYSVSREKKESFPLTVTSAQKNPTAFYLCASSGTAGAETQYFGPGTRLLVL.

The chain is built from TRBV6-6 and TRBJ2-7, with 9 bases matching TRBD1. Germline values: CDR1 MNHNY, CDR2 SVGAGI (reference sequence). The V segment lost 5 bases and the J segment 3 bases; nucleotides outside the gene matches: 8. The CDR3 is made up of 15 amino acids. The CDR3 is CASSQHRDRVYEQYF. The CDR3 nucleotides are TGTGCCAGCAGTCAGCACCGGGACAGGGTCTACGAGCAGTACTTC.

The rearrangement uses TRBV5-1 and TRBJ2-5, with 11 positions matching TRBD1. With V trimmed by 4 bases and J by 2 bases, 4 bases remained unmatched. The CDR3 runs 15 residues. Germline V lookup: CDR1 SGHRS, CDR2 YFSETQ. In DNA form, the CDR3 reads TGCGCCAGCAGCAACCGGGACAGGGGGCAAGAGACCCAGTACTTC. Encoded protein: CASSNRDRGQETQYF.